This paragraph reports one TCR beta chain. Its antigen is currently unknown. The time point was: patch test 2, 6 weeks after DPC sensitization. Treatment denoted: therapeutic diphenylcyclopropenone sensitization with weekly scalp DPC. This CDR3 is 15 amino acids long. Germline CDR1 and CDR2: MGHRA and YSYEKL. Trimming stripped 1 base from V and 7 bases from J, with 11 bases between. This specimen comes from a study of human T cells and chemical hapten exposure. Whole-study context: Patch tests put 0.01% DPC on the upper back, read at 6 days. Minor pooled library volume differences mainly drove per-sample TCR yield variation.

As the library was built, unique molecular identifiers were attached to individual cDNA molecules. MiXCR was run by TCRdb on the RACE reads, yielding one entry per CDR3 protein. The repertoire has 42,000 or so distinct CDR3 sequences, just under 9% of them found once; the top ten carry 14% to 15%. Overall study results and limits: Sensitization with DPC brought no change to TCRs above 1 in 1000 in frequency.

The V gene is TRBV4-1, the J gene TRBJ1-6, with D unclear. The receptor's source is a woman aged 40 to 50 with alopecia areata. Some clones in this sample may be carry-over from other donors' samples. The sequencing used whole blood, collected in connection with sensitization to the hapten diphenylcyclopropenone (DPC). DNA of the CDR3: TGCGCCAGCAGCCAAGGACACAGAAACAATTCACCCCTCCACTTT. Its translation is CASSQGHRNNSPLHF.